These 32 T cell receptor beta chains came from one sample sequenced in a study of radiotherapy plus CTLA-4 blockade in lung cancer. Measured with immunoSEQ multiplex PCR; TCRdb has only the in-frame clones, and not every one. The table has tens of thousands of clones, roughly 60% seen once; the top ten hold under 20%. Sequencing used peripheral blood, obtained from a patient treated with radiotherapy plus ipilimumab. The receptor set was obtained from a human donor with non-small cell lung cancer who had a partial response to radiotherapy plus ipilimumab.

The V call is TRBV5-1, the J call TRBJ1-2, with TRBD1 identical over 11 bases. Germline V gene lookup returns CDR1 SGHRS and CDR2 YFSETQ. The length of the CDR3 is 15 residues. The trim removed 0 bases at V and 4 bases at J, leaving 2 bases unmatched. The CDR3 region has the DNA TGCGCCAGCAGCTTGGAGGGGACAGGGGGCTATGGCTACACCTTC. As protein: CASSLEGTGGYGYTF. The full variable domain, in which reference TRBV5-1 and TRBJ1-2 provide the parts outside the CDR3, is KAGVTQTPRYLIKTRGQQVTLSCSPISGHRSVSWYQQTPGQGLQFLFEYFSETQRNKGNFPGRFSGRQFSNSRSEMNVSTLELGDSALYLCASSLEGTGGYGYTFGSGTRLTVV.

The genes are TRBV7-9 and TRBJ1-1; D gene uncertain. V dropped 8 bases and J dropped 4 bases, with 5 bases sitting between them. This CDR3 spans 10 amino acids. Germline V gene lookup returns CDR1 SEHNR and CDR2 FQNEAQ (reference sequence). The CDR3 DNA sequence: TGTGCCAGCCAGATCACTGAAGCTTTCTTT. Amino acid sequence: CASQITEAFF.

V usage is TRBV19 and J usage is TRBJ2-2, with D possibly matching TRBD2 (5 bases). The CDR3 covers 13 residues. The germline CDR1 and CDR2 sequences are LNHDA and SQIVND (reference sequence). V dropped 9 bases and J dropped 3 bases, with 11 bases sitting between them. The DNA of the CDR3 is TGTGCCAGCGGGAAGCATGACACCGGGGAGCTGTTTTTT. It specifies CASGKHDTGELFF.

V is TRBV7-9 and J is TRBJ2-1, with a weak D call TRBD2 (6 bases). Trimming pared 1 base from V and 6 bases from J, leaving 7 bases between. Germline V CDR1 and CDR2: SEHNR, FQNEAQ (reference sequence). The CDR3 runs 13 residues. The CDR3 protein is CASSLGGLNEQFF. The CDR3 nucleotides read TGTGCCAGCAGCTTAGGGGGACTCAATGAGCAGTTCTTC.

V is TRBV7-3 and J is TRBJ1-1; the D gene is possibly TRBD1 (6 bases). The ends were cut back, 1 base at V and 5 bases at J, with 14 bases in the middle. CDR1 is SGHTA, CDR2 FQGTGA, per germline. The CDR3 consists of 15 residues. The CDR3 spells CASSLMPGENTEAFF. The CDR3 region has the DNA TGTGCCAGCAGCTTAATGCCAGGGGAAAATACTGAAGCTTTCTTT.

This clone was picked up a small number of times. The chain carries TRBV18 and TRBJ2-7; 8 bases align to TRBD2. Per the germline V gene, CDR1 is KGHSH and CDR2 is LQKENI. This CDR3 has 19 residues. After removal of 5 bases from V and 0 bases from J, the junction contained 18 bases not matched to a gene. The CDR3 region has the DNA TGTGCCAGCTCAGCTCTAGCGGGCCTAAAAGACGGGAGCTCCTACGAGCAGTACTTC. Its protein is CASSALAGLKDGSSYEQYF.

V and J are TRBV30 and TRBJ1-5; 7 nucleotides match TRBD1. The CDR3 sequence is 16 residues long. J was trimmed by 0 bases and V by 2 bases; bases with no gene match: 7. Germline V lookup: CDR1 GTSNPN, CDR2 SVGIG (reference sequence). The CDR3 spells CAWSPQGRSSNQPQHF. Written as DNA, the CDR3 is TGTGCCTGGAGTCCACAGGGGCGGAGTAGCAATCAGCCCCAGCATTTT. Drawing the rest from reference TRBV30 and TRBJ1-5, the complete variable domain is SQTIHQWPATLVQPVGSPLSLECTVEGTSNPNLYWYRQAAGRGLQLLFYSVGIGQISSEVPQNLSASRPQDRQFILSSKKLLLSDSGFYLCAWSPQGRSSNQPQHFGDGTRLSIL.

This clone has more than one count but fewer than ten. The J gene is TRBJ2-7, the V gene TRBV19, with 8 bases that match TRBD2. The length of the CDR3 is 14 residues. Germline CDR1 reads LNHDA; CDR2 reads SQIVND (reference sequence). Trimming removed 4 bases from V and 2 bases from J; junction bases left unmatched: 4. CDR3 residues: CASSTVAGPYEQYF. The CDR3, as DNA: TGTGCCAGTAGTACCGTAGCGGGACCCTACGAGCAGTACTTC.

The chain recombines TRBV7-9 with TRBJ2-1; 13 bases are a match to TRBD2. Trimming took 3 bases from V and 6 from J; bases not matched to a gene: 2. Per germline, CDR1 SEHNR and CDR2 FQNEAQ (reference sequence). The CDR3 is 15 amino acids. The CDR3 DNA reads as TGTGCCAGCAGCTTGACTAGCGGGAGGTCCAATGAGCAGTTCTTC. Its protein is CASSLTSGRSNEQFF.

The CDR3 protein is CASSPPGTSAGEQYF. For the CDR3, the DNA is TGTGCCAGCTCACCACCTGGGACTAGCGCGGGTGAGCAGTACTTC. The chain links TRBV18 to TRBJ2-7; 10 bases line up with TRBD2. The germline CDR1 and CDR2 sequences are KGHSH and LQKENI. CDR3 length: 15 amino acids. The junction had 6 bases not matched to a gene; V was cut back by 0 bases and J by 7 bases.

The J gene is TRBJ2-3, the V gene TRBV7-8, with 10 bases matching TRBD2. The CDR3 covers 17 residues. V lost 5 bases and J lost 5; bases outside the gene matches: 13. CDR1 and CDR2 from the germline V gene are SGHVS and FQNEAQ. CDR3 nucleotide sequence: TGTGCCAGCAGCCAGCCCCAACTAGCGGGGCCGAGAGATACGCAGTATTTT. As protein: CASSQPQLAGPRDTQYF.

In regard to this clone: The sample carries other DNA sequences with the same CDR3. The chain is built from TRBV11-2 and TRBJ2-5; a possible D gene is TRBD2 (5 bases). CDR3 size: 13 residues. Looked up from germline, CDR1 is SGHAT and CDR2 is FQNNGV. The CDR3 region is CGERPEGSETQYF. DNA of the CDR3: TGTGGCGAGCGGCCCGAAGGCAGCGAGACCCAGTACTTC. The complete variable domain, with remaining parts taken from reference TRBV11-2 and TRBJ2-5, reads EAGVAQSPRYKIIEKRQSVAFWCNPISGHATLYWYQQILGQGPKLLIQFQNNGVVDDSQLPKDRFSAERLKGVDSTLKIQPAKLEDSAVYLCGERPEGSETQYFGPGTRLLVL.

CDR3 loop: CASRIGLAGSQETQYF. CDR3 in DNA: TGTGCCAGCCGAATCGGACTAGCGGGTTCCCAAGAGACCCAGTACTTC. The chain employs TRBV2 and TRBJ2-5; 11 bases map to TRBD2. Looked up from germline, CDR1 is SNHLY and CDR2 is FYNNEI. The CDR3 has 16 amino acids. The trim removed 8 bases at V and 1 base at J, leaving 9 bases unmatched.

As regards this clone: In the same sample, other DNA sequences code for this CDR3. This chain connects TRBV10-3 to TRBJ1-5; the D is unclear. V was cut by 2 bases and J by 3 bases, with 5 bases left in between. The length of the CDR3 is 13 residues. CDR1 is ENHRY, CDR2 SYGVKD, per germline. CDR3 DNA sequence: TGTGCCATCAGTGAGCAGGTCAATCAGCCCCAGCATTTT. This encodes CAISEQVNQPQHF.

This clone has just a few counts. The CDR3 coding sequence is TGTGCCAGCAGCTTGGAAGGGTCTGGCGGGGCGTCCCTCTCGCAGTATTTT. It translates to CASSLEGSGGASLSQYF. The chain combines TRBV5-5 with TRBJ2-3; D is possibly TRBD2 (6 bases). The CDR3 sequence is 17 residues long. The V gene's germline CDR1 is SGHKS and CDR2 YYEKEE (reference sequence). V dropped 0 bases and J dropped 10 bases, with 24 bases sitting between them.

This clone was picked up a small number of times. This chain links TRBV19 with TRBJ2-7, with D perhaps matching TRBD2 (6 bases). Trimming pared 4 bases from V and 7 bases from J, leaving 23 bases between. CDR3 length equals 16 residues. Germline-derived CDR1 and CDR2 are LNHDA and SQIVND (reference sequence). This CDR3 reads CASSKDFSGPPGEQYF. CDR3 in DNA: TGTGCCAGTAGTAAGGACTTCAGCGGGCCCCCGGGGGAGCAGTACTTC.

The chain has TRBV12-5 and TRBJ1-1; D remains unclear. Germline-derived CDR1 and CDR2 are LGHNT and FRNRAP. The CDR3 totals 13 residues. The germline V and J ends were trimmed by 1 base and 5 bases, with 8 bases remaining between them. Written as DNA, the CDR3 is TGTGCTAGTGGTTTGGGTGGGAGTACTGAAGCTTTCTTT. The encoded protein is CASGLGGSTEAFF.

In nucleotides, the CDR3 is TGCAGTGCCGAACTACGCGAGACCCAGTACTTC. Residues: CSAELRETQYF. This chain connects TRBV20-1 to TRBJ2-5; D uncertain. Trimming left V 6 bases short and J 5 bases short, with 10 bases between. The CDR3 sequence is 11 residues long. Germline V CDR1 and CDR2: DFQATT, SNEGSKA (reference sequence).

Only a few counts were recorded for this clone. This rearrangement joins TRBV5-1 to TRBJ1-1; D not resolved. V was cut by 4 bases and J by 0 bases, with 16 bases left in between. The length of the CDR3 is 16 residues. Germline CDR1 is SGHRS and CDR2 is YFSETQ. Here the CDR3 reads CASSPPQRNMNTEAFF. CDR3 nucleotides: TGCGCCAGCAGCCCCCCGCAGCGGAACATGAACACTGAAGCTTTCTTT.

V usage is TRBV5-1 and J usage is TRBJ1-1, with a weak D call TRBD1 (6 bases). Germline lookup yields CDR1 SGHRS and CDR2 YFSETQ. V lost 4 bases and J 0 bases, leaving 13 bases between the germline ends. This CDR3 is 15 amino acids long. CDR3 DNA sequence: TGCGCCAGCAGCGGGGCGGGGGCCATGAACACTGAAGCTTTCTTT. Translated, it gives CASSGAGAMNTEAFF.

The chain has TRBV11-2 and TRBJ1-1; a possible D gene is TRBD1 (6 bases). Between the trimmed V and J ends, which lost 4 bases and 3 bases, there was a span of 15 bases. Germline V gene lookup returns CDR1 SGHAT and CDR2 FQNNGV. CDR3 length: 15 amino acids. The CDR3 here is CASSSNGEGDTEAFF. For the CDR3, the DNA is TGTGCCAGCAGCTCCAACGGCGAGGGGGACACTGAAGCTTTCTTT.

The chain combines TRBV6-6 with TRBJ1-5, with 10 bases matching TRBD1. There are 14 residues in the CDR3. Trimming cost V 4 bases and J 7 bases; bases outside gene matches: 4. Germline V gives CDR1 MNHNY, CDR2 SVGAGI (reference sequence). CDR3 sequence reads: CASSWTGGLQPQHF. The CDR3 DNA follows: TGTGCCAGCAGTTGGACAGGGGGTTTACAGCCCCAGCATTTT.

The CDR3 DNA reads as TGTGCCAGCAGCCGAGAAAGGACGGGGAAAAACTATGGCTACACCTTC. The encoded protein is CASSRERTGKNYGYTF. This sequence joins TRBV4-2 and TRBJ1-2; no reliable D call. CDR1 and CDR2 from the germline V gene are LGHNA and YNFKEQ. The length of the CDR3 is 16 residues. The ends were cut back, 4 bases at V and 2 bases at J, with 17 bases in the middle.

The chain is built from TRBV2 and TRBJ1-6; 7 bases are a match to TRBD1. The V segment lost 4 bases and the J segment 7 bases; nucleotides outside the gene matches: 16. From germline, CDR1 is SNHLY and CDR2 FYNNEI. The CDR3 is made up of 18 amino acids. CDR3: CASSVPGGQNKKNSPLHF. The CDR3 DNA follows: TGTGCCAGCAGTGTCCCCGGGGGACAGAATAAAAAAAATTCACCCCTCCACTTT. The full variable domain, with the rest looked up from reference TRBV2 and TRBJ1-6, is EPEVTQTPSHQVTQMGQEVILRCVPISNHLYFYWYRQILGQKVEFLVSFYNNEISEKSEIFDDQFSVERPDGSNFTLKIRSTKLEDSAMYFCASSVPGGQNKKNSPLHFGNGTRLTVT.

The rearrangement links TRBV6-1 to TRBJ1-2, with 7 bases aligning to TRBD1. The junction had 11 bases not matched to a gene; V was cut back by 5 bases and J by 8 bases. Germline-derived CDR1 and CDR2 are MNHNS and SASEGT. This CDR3 contains 14 residues. CDR3 sequence: CASSSLNRGKGYTF. DNA for the CDR3: TGTGCCAGCAGTTCCTTGAACAGGGGAAAGGGCTACACCTTC.

The rearrangement joins TRBV4-3 to TRBJ1-2; 7 positions match TRBD1. Germline CDR1 LGHNA, CDR2 YSLEER. V dropped 4 bases and J dropped 2; count of bases not matched to a gene: 4. The CDR3 runs 14 residues. This CDR3 reads CASSPPGQNYGYTF. CDR3 sequence (DNA): TGCGCCAGCAGCCCGCCGGGACAGAACTATGGCTACACCTTC.

V gene TRBV27 combines with J gene TRBJ2-6; possible D gene TRBD1, 5 bases. V lost 7 bases to trimming and J lost 0 bases, with 16 bases between them. The germline gives CDR1 MNHEY, CDR2 SMNVEV (reference sequence). The CDR3 covers 17 residues. The CDR3: CASTRQFSSSGANVLTF. Written as DNA, the CDR3 is TGTGCCAGCACTCGACAGTTTTCTAGCTCTGGGGCCAACGTCCTGACTTTC.

The chain carries TRBV29-1 and TRBJ1-1; tentative D call: TRBD1 (5 bases). The germline V gene encodes CDR1 SQVTM and CDR2 ANQGSEA. The ends were cut back, 7 bases at V and 0 bases at J, with 12 bases in the middle. This CDR3 contains 13 residues. The CDR3 bases are TGCAGCGGTGTGACAGATATGAACACTGAAGCTTTCTTT. This codes for CSGVTDMNTEAFF.

This clone came up once. V and J are TRBV5-1 and TRBJ1-1; D possibly corresponds to TRBD1 (5 bases). The CDR3 has 14 amino acids. Between the trimmed V and J ends, which lost 0 bases and 7 bases, there was a span of 13 bases. Germline CDR1 and CDR2: SGHRS and YFSETQ. CDR3 sequence (DNA): TGCGCCAGCAGCTTGGACTCCGACAGATTTGAAGCTTTCTTT. Translation: CASSLDSDRFEAFF.

This clone was counted a few times. The chain joins TRBV5-1 to TRBJ2-2, with D tentatively TRBD1 (5 bases). The germline CDR1 and CDR2 sequences are SGHRS and YFSETQ. This CDR3 is 16 amino acids long. Trimming stripped 4 bases from V and 0 bases from J, with 13 bases between. This CDR3 reads CASSLSDSPNTGELFF. CDR3 nucleotides: TGCGCCAGCAGCCTCTCCGACAGCCCGAACACCGGGGAGCTGTTTTTT.

The chain is built from TRBV7-2 and TRBJ2-3, with 7 bases lining up with TRBD2. Germline CDR1 is SGHTA and CDR2 is FQGNSA. The CDR3 spans 13 residues. V lost 6 bases and J lost 5; bases outside the gene matches: 5. Written as DNA, the CDR3 is TGTGCCAGCAGTCCCCAGCGGGGAGATACGCAGTATTTT. Protein sequence: CASSPQRGDTQYF.

This clone was counted between two and nine times. The chain couples TRBV6-1 to TRBJ1-1; the D is unclear. CDR1 and CDR2 from the germline V gene are MNHNS and SASEGT. Trimming stripped 0 bases from V and 9 bases from J, with 11 bases between. The length of the CDR3 is 13 residues. Here the CDR3 reads CASSEARGTKAFF. The CDR3 nucleotides are TGTGCCAGCAGTGAAGCGCGGGGAACGAAAGCTTTCTTT.